Listed here is a single TCR beta chain. This sample is drawn from a study of human T cells and chemical hapten exposure. TCRdb redid the calling of the RACE reads with MiXCR, one entry per CDR3 protein. The table includes some 50,000 distinct CDR3 sequences, about 9.3% detected once. Time point denoted: patch test 1, 2 weeks after DPC sensitization. Treatment described: therapeutic diphenylcyclopropenone sensitization with weekly scalp DPC. V lost 7 bases, J lost 7 bases, and 5 bases stayed unmatched. Germline loops: CDR1 SNHLY, CDR2 FYNNEI. The CDR3 spans 13 residues. The receptor comes from a middle-aged woman with alopecia areata. Some clones in this sample may be carry-over from other donors' samples. J is TRBJ2-1 and V is TRBV2; 9 nucleotides agree with TRBD2. This specimen consisted of whole blood, obtained in connection with sensitization to the hapten diphenylcyclopropenone (DPC). CDR3 DNA: TGTGCCAGCAAGAGCGGGGGGACGAATGAGCAGTTCTTC. Its protein product is CASKSGGTNEQFF. The complete variable domain, with remaining parts taken from reference TRBV2 and TRBJ2-1, reads EPEVTQTPSHQVTQMGQEVILRCVPISNHLYFYWYRQILGQKVEFLVSFYNNEISEKSEIFDDQFSVERPDGSNFTLKIRSTKLEDSAMYFCASKSGGTNEQFFGPGTRLTVL.